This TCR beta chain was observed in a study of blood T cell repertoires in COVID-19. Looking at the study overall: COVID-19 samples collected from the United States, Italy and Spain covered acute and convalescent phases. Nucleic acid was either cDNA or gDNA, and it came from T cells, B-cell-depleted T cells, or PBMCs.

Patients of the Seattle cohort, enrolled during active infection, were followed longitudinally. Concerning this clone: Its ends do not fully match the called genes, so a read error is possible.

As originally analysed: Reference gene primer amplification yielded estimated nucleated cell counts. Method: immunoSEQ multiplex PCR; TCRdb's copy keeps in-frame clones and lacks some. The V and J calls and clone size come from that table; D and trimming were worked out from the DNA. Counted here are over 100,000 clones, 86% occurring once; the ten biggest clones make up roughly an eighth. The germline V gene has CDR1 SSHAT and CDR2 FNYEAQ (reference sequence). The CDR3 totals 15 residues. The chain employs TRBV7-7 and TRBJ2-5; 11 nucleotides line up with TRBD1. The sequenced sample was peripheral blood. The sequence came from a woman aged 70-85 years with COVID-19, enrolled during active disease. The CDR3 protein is CASSHGQGAGETQYF. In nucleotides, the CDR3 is TGTGCTAGCAGCCATGGACAGGGGGCGGGAGAGACCCAGTACTTC.